One and the same sample provided the 29 T cell receptor beta chains below, sequenced in a study of T cell responses to AZD1222 COVID-19 vaccine. The table came from immunoSEQ multiplex PCR; TCRdb's copy has only in-frame clones and leaves some out. The data show 80,000 to 100,000 clones, approximately 88% seen once. The material sequenced was peripheral blood, taken 28 days after the second AZD1222 dose. Receptors were obtained from an adult who received the AZD1222 COVID-19 vaccine.

This chain uses TRBV5-6 with TRBJ2-5, with TRBD2 identical over 7 bases. CDR3 length: 14 residues. Germline CDR1 reads SGHDT; CDR2 reads YYEEEE. The J segment lost 5 bases and the V segment lost 3 bases, leaving 7 bases of the junction unmatched. CDR3 protein: CASSSTLAWETQYF. The CDR3 region has the DNA TGTGCCAGCAGCTCAACACTAGCGTGGGAGACCCAGTACTTC.

The CDR3 nucleotides are TGTGCCAGTAGTATATTCCCACTCAGCCCGGGCTACACCTTC. Its protein product is CASSIFPLSPGYTF. This chain uses TRBV19 with TRBJ1-2; no definite D call. The CDR3 sequence is 14 residues long. V was pared by 2 bases and J by 8 bases, with 15 bases between. The germline V gene has CDR1 LNHDA and CDR2 SQIVND (reference sequence).

The rearrangement joins TRBV4-2 to TRBJ2-1, with TRBD2 matching over 12 bases. This CDR3 contains 18 residues. CDR1 and CDR2 (germline): LGHNA, YNFKEQ. Unmatched junction bases numbered 5, after V lost 0 bases and J lost 2 bases. CDR3 amino acids: CASSQDTSGGIAYNEQFF. The CDR3 coding sequence is TGTGCCAGCAGCCAAGATACTAGCGGGGGGATCGCCTACAATGAGCAGTTCTTC.

V usage is TRBV5-4 and J usage is TRBJ1-2, with unresolved D. This CDR3 has 13 amino acids. Looked up from germline, CDR1 is SGHNT and CDR2 is YYREEE (reference sequence). Trimming removed 3 bases from V and 8 bases from J, with 14 bases in between. CDR3 amino acids: CASSSREAEGYTF. The CDR3 DNA reads as TGTGCCAGCAGCTCTCGAGAGGCCGAAGGCTACACCTTC.

J is TRBJ1-2 and V is TRBV7-3, with a tentative D call TRBD1 (6 bases). V was trimmed by 0 bases and J by 1 base, leaving 15 bases between them. Germline assignment: CDR1 SGHTA and CDR2 FQGTGA. The length of the CDR3 is 17 residues. The CDR3 sequence is CASSLTPPDRDNYGYTF. DNA for the CDR3: TGTGCCAGCAGCTTAACCCCGCCGGACAGAGATAACTATGGCTACACCTTC.

The V and J genes are TRBV2 and TRBJ2-5, with a weak D call TRBD1 (5 bases). The ends were cut back, 4 bases at V and 2 bases at J, with 14 bases in the middle. Germline V gene data show CDR1 as SNHLY and CDR2 as FYNNEI. This CDR3 region has 15 residues. CDR3 bases: TGTGCCAGCAGTGTCCAGGGTGTTGGGCAAGAGACCCAGTACTTC. It encodes CASSVQGVGQETQYF.

V usage is TRBV11-2 and J usage is TRBJ1-1; D is possibly TRBD1 (5 bases). V dropped 7 bases and J dropped 0 bases, with 15 bases sitting between them. This CDR3 is 15 amino acids long. From germline, CDR1 is SGHAT and CDR2 FQNNGV. The CDR3 protein is CASKAHPGLNTEAFF. In DNA form, the CDR3 reads TGTGCCAGCAAGGCCCACCCAGGGCTGAACACTGAAGCTTTCTTT.

This chain connects TRBV10-1 to TRBJ2-2; 7 positions agree with TRBD1. The CDR3 extends over 13 amino acids. The germline V gene encodes CDR1 WNHNN and CDR2 SYGVQD (reference sequence). The junction had 8 bases not matched to a gene; V was cut back by 10 bases and J by 6 bases. CDR3 region: CATRGGASGELFF. CDR3 DNA: TGCGCCACCCGAGGGGGCGCGTCCGGGGAGCTGTTTTTT.

The CDR3 region is CASSTDRVKGYTF. CDR3 sequence (DNA): TGTGCCAGCAGCACGGACAGGGTAAAGGGCTACACCTTC. The chain is built from TRBV5-6 and TRBJ1-2; 8 bases match TRBD1. Germline V lookup: CDR1 SGHDT, CDR2 YYEEEE. After removal of 4 bases from V and 8 bases from J, the junction contained 7 bases not matched to a gene. The CDR3 has 13 residues.

Written as DNA, the CDR3 is TGTGCCATCAGTGCGGTATATCAGGACAGCAATAGCAATCAGCCCCAGCATTTT. This gives the protein CAISAVYQDSNSNQPQHF. The V call is TRBV10-3, the J call TRBJ1-5, with D possibly TRBD1 on 6 matching bases. The CDR3 is 18 residues long. V was shortened by 4 bases and J by 0 bases, with 19 bases between the two germline ends. The germline V gene encodes CDR1 ENHRY and CDR2 SYGVKD.

The chain recombines TRBV2 with TRBJ2-5, with D possibly matching TRBD2 (5 bases). Trimming removed 3 bases at V and 2 bases at J, with 13 bases between. The CDR3 contains 15 residues. CDR1 is SNHLY, CDR2 FYNNEI, per germline. DNA for the CDR3: TGTGCCAGCAGTGAGTCAAGAGGGAGACAAGAGACCCAGTACTTC. Residues: CASSESRGRQETQYF.

The gene calls are TRBV11-2 and TRBJ2-5; a weak D match, TRBD2 (6 bases). The CDR3 loop spans 15 amino acids. V gave up 4 bases and J gave up 2 bases, with 14 bases separating them. Germline-derived CDR1 and CDR2 are SGHAT and FQNNGV. The CDR3 loop is CASSYGGAVQETQYF. CDR3 coding DNA: TGTGCCAGCAGCTACGGAGGGGCAGTTCAAGAGACCCAGTACTTC.

V usage is TRBV5-4 and J usage is TRBJ2-2, with a tentative D call TRBD1 (7 bases). Germline V gene lookup returns CDR1 SGHNT and CDR2 YYREEE (reference sequence). Trimming removed 0 bases from V and 4 bases from J, with 19 bases in between. There are 18 residues in the CDR3. The CDR3 DNA reads as TGTGCCAGCAGCTTGGCAGGGGGGTATATCGAGGGCACCGGGGAGCTGTTTTTT. This codes for CASSLAGGYIEGTGELFF.

The chain employs TRBV1 and TRBJ2-5; no DNA check was done on the table's D call, TRBD2. TRBV1 is noted as a pseudogene. The CDR3 has 13 amino acids. DNA for the CDR3: TGCACCAGCAGAGAACTAGAACAAGAGACCCAGTACTTC. Its translation: CTSRELEQETQYF.

The chain joins TRBV6-6 to TRBJ1-1; D might be TRBD1 (5 bases). V was trimmed by 0 bases and J by 4 bases, leaving 15 bases between them. Germline V CDR1 and CDR2: MNHNY, SVGAGI (reference sequence). The CDR3 runs 16 residues. The DNA for the CDR3 is TGTGCCAGCAGTTACTCGCGGGGGGAGGTGGGCACTGAAGCTTTCTTT. Its protein product is CASSYSRGEVGTEAFF.

CDR3 sequence (DNA): TGTGCCAGCAGTGATTATTCGAGAAAACCTGAAGCTTTCTTT. It encodes CASSDYSRKPEAFF. The chain recombines TRBV6-1 with TRBJ1-1; D ambiguous. Trimming removed 3 bases from V and 6 bases from J, with 14 bases in between. CDR3 length: 14 amino acids. Germline CDR1 is MNHNS and CDR2 is SASEGT.

The rearrangement uses TRBV5-5 and TRBJ1-1; TRBD1 aligns across 9 bases. V shed 4 bases and J 0 bases; nucleotides not matched to a gene: 10. This CDR3 region has 17 residues. Per germline, CDR1 SGHKS and CDR2 YYEKEE (reference sequence). The CDR3 loop is CASSLTPGTGMNTEAFF. CDR3 sequence (DNA): TGTGCCAGCAGCCTCACTCCCGGGACAGGGATGAACACTGAAGCTTTCTTT.

As concerns this clone: Other DNA variants within this sample encode the same CDR3. J is TRBJ2-1 and V is TRBV5-1; either TRBD1 or TRBD2 may fit D (6 bases each). Per the germline V gene, CDR1 is SGHRS and CDR2 is YFSETQ. V shed 0 bases and J shed 4 bases, with 11 bases lying between them. This CDR3 has 15 residues. DNA of the CDR3: TGCGCCAGCAGCTTGGCGGGGGCGGGTTACAATGAGCAGTTCTTC. Translating it yields CASSLAGAGYNEQFF. Complete variable domain (other parts from reference TRBV5-1 and TRBJ2-1): KAGVTQTPRYLIKTRGQQVTLSCSPISGHRSVSWYQQTPGQGLQFLFEYFSETQRNKGNFPGRFSGRQFSNSRSEMNVSTLELGDSALYLCASSLAGAGYNEQFFGPGTRLTVL.

The rearrangement links TRBV6-5 to TRBJ1-3; D gene unclear. The germline CDR1 and CDR2 sequences are MNHEY and SVGAGI. Trimming left V 6 bases short and J 0 bases short, with 9 bases between. The CDR3 totals 14 residues. The CDR3 loop is CASSRETSGNTIYF. The CDR3 nucleotides read TGTGCCAGCAGCCGAGAGACCTCTGGAAACACCATATATTTT.

This clone was found once. The CDR3 protein is CASSLEIKLFF. The DNA for the CDR3 is TGTGCCAGCAGCCTCGAGATTAAACTGTTTTTT. J is TRBJ1-4 and V is TRBV3-1 (or the pseudogene TRBV3-2); D gene ambiguous. This CDR3 has 11 amino acids. V lost 4 bases and J 11 bases, leaving 8 bases between the germline ends. Germline V gives CDR1 LGHDT, CDR2 YNNKEL (reference sequence).

The chain uses TRBV3-1 (or the pseudogene TRBV3-2) and TRBJ1-2; D is possibly TRBD1 (5 bases). The CDR3 contains 14 residues. V was cut by 4 bases and J by 8 bases, with 17 bases left in between. Germline-derived CDR1 and CDR2 are LGHDT and YNNKEL (reference sequence). The CDR3 loop reads CASSPRGTGEGYTF. The CDR3 nucleotides are TGTGCCAGCAGCCCAAGGGGCACCGGAGAGGGCTACACCTTC.

The chain has TRBV10-3 and TRBJ2-7, with 7 bases aligning to TRBD1. The CDR3 spans 11 residues. Germline trimming cut 4 bases from V and 6 bases from J; bases unmatched to any gene: 0. CDR1 and CDR2 from the germline V gene are ENHRY and SYGVKD. This CDR3 is CAISAGGEQYF. The CDR3, as DNA: TGTGCCATCAGTGCAGGGGGCGAGCAGTACTTC.

V is TRBV6-5 and J is TRBJ2-6; no clear D gene. Germline CDR1 MNHEY, CDR2 SVGAGI. The CDR3 loop spans 15 amino acids. Trimming removed 4 bases at V and 0 bases at J, with 7 bases between. DNA of the CDR3: TGTGCCAGCAGTTCCCGACCCTCTGGGGCCAACGTCCTGACTTTC. It codes for CASSSRPSGANVLTF.

The chain couples TRBV6-1 to TRBJ1-6, with unresolved D. This CDR3 is 12 amino acids long. The germline CDR1 and CDR2 sequences are MNHNS and SASEGT. Trimming removed 2 bases from V and 14 bases from J, with 10 bases in between. The CDR3: CASSESQVSLHF. CDR3 bases: TGTGCCAGCAGTGAATCCCAGGTTTCCCTCCACTTT.

The chain has TRBV6-4 and TRBJ2-1; possibly TRBD1 or TRBD2 for D (6 bases each). From germline, CDR1 is MRHNA and CDR2 SNTAGT. The ends were cut back, 8 bases at V and 7 bases at J, with 21 bases in the middle. The length of the CDR3 is 15 residues. The CDR3, as DNA: TGTGCCAGCTCGATCACGTACGGGGGCATGAATGAGCAGTTCTTC. Amino acids: CASSITYGGMNEQFF.

The gene calls are TRBV28 and TRBJ1-2, with D possibly TRBD1 on 5 matching bases. Trimming took off 4 bases at V and 1 base at J, with 7 bases between the two ends. Germline assignment: CDR1 MDHEN and CDR2 SYDVKM. The CDR3 totals 13 residues. CDR3 region: CASSSQDNYGYTF. In DNA form, the CDR3 reads TGTGCCAGCAGTTCACAGGATAACTATGGCTACACCTTC.

This clone was found a few times. The chain joins TRBV4-2 to TRBJ2-2; 14 nucleotides agree with TRBD2. The CDR3 covers 20 residues. The V and J ends lost 2 bases and 1 base, in that order; junction bases with no gene match: 9. Germline CDR1 is LGHNA and CDR2 is YNFKEQ. In nucleotides, the CDR3 is TGTGCCAGCAGCCAACTCCTTTCCGGGACTAGCGGGGGGAACACCGGGGAGCTGTTTTTT. Protein sequence: CASSQLLSGTSGGNTGELFF.

This clone has only one observation. This sequence joins TRBV18 and TRBJ1-1; D uncertain. The germline V gene has CDR1 KGHSH and CDR2 LQKENI. The V end was cut by 3 bases, the J end by 6 bases, with 14 bases between. The CDR3 runs to 14 residues. The CDR3 here is CASSPQELLAEAFF. As DNA, the CDR3 is TGTGCCAGCTCACCCCAGGAATTGCTCGCTGAAGCTTTCTTT.

The chain recombines TRBV19 with TRBJ1-5; a possible D gene is TRBD1 (6 bases). The CDR3 consists of 14 residues. CDR1 and CDR2 (germline): LNHDA, SQIVND (reference sequence). V was shortened by 3 bases and J by 3 bases, with 9 bases between the two germline ends. The CDR3, as DNA: TGTGCCAGTAGTATTCAGGGGCACAATCAGCCCCAGCATTTT. Its translation: CASSIQGHNQPQHF.